Here is one TCR beta chain with its context. This entry belongs to a study of blood T cell repertoires in COVID-19. As for the study in general: Researchers got acute and convalescent COVID-19 samples from the United States, Italy and Spain. PBMCs, B-cell-depleted T cells, or T cells provided the cDNA or gDNA that made up the material.

As originally analysed: The authors estimated nucleated cell counts from reference gene primer amplification. TCRdb keeps only in-frame clones here, not all; method: immunoSEQ multiplex PCR. V, J and clone size are those of that table, while D and trimming were read from the DNA. Here the sample spans about 230,000 clones, around 80% being singletons. V dropped 6 bases and J dropped 6; count of bases not matched to a gene: 10. The CDR3 is 14 residues long. The germline CDR1 and CDR2 sequences are GTSNPN and SVGIG (reference sequence). This sequence was found in a man aged 40-49 years with acute or convalescent COVID-19. The specimen was peripheral blood. The chain is built from TRBV30 and TRBJ2-2; 7 bases align to TRBD1. CDR3 residues: CACPPKRGPGELFF. The CDR3 region has the DNA TGTGCCTGCCCCCCCAAGAGGGGGCCCGGGGAGCTGTTTTTT.